These 20 T cell receptor beta chains were all obtained from the same sample, sequenced in a study of shared clonotypes between healthy human individuals. Data came from immunoSEQ multiplex PCR; TCRdb stores just in-frame clones and leaves some out. This table holds under 2.5 million clones, around 90% found once. Sequenced material: naive CD4+ T cells from PBMCs. Indicated subset: CD45RA+ positively selected. These receptor sequences come from a man younger than 35 in good health. Some clones in this sample may be carry-over from other donors' samples.

The chain employs TRBV10-3 and TRBJ1-1, with D possibly TRBD1 on 5 matching bases. Germline CDR1 is ENHRY and CDR2 is SYGVKD. Trimming stripped 6 bases from V and 1 base from J, with 21 bases between. The CDR3 is 17 amino acids. The CDR3 sequence is CAIRGWGETDGNTEAFF. The CDR3 DNA is TGTGCCATCAGGGGATGGGGCGAGACAGATGGGAACACTGAAGCTTTCTTT.

The chain employs TRBV11-2 and TRBJ1-1; D might be TRBD1 (5 bases). Germline V lookup: CDR1 SGHAT, CDR2 FQNNGV. V dropped 5 bases and J dropped 4 bases, with 17 bases sitting between them. The CDR3 extends over 15 amino acids. The CDR3 bases are TGTGCCAGCAGCCCCTCAATTGTAGGGACCACTGAAGCTTTCTTT. It translates to CASSPSIVGTTEAFF.

V usage is TRBV6-6 and J usage is TRBJ1-3, with D unresolved. Germline assignment: CDR1 MNHNY and CDR2 SVGAGI (reference sequence). With 0 bases removed from V and 3 bases from J, the gap between germline ends came to 12 bases. The CDR3 has 16 residues. CDR3 sequence (DNA): TGTGCCAGCAGTTACTCGGGTATATTCGGTGGAAACACCATATATTTT. Amino acids: CASSYSGIFGGNTIYF.

This chain connects TRBV2 to TRBJ2-7; D not resolved. V was shortened by 5 bases and J by 3 bases, with 5 bases between the two germline ends. The CDR3 covers 11 residues. The germline V gene encodes CDR1 SNHLY and CDR2 FYNNEI. The CDR3 sequence is CASSYNYEQYF. The CDR3 region has the DNA TGTGCCAGCAGTTACAACTACGAGCAGTACTTC.

The J gene is TRBJ1-2, the V gene TRBV6-5, with 9 bases aligning to TRBD1. Germline trimming cut 7 bases from V and 7 bases from J; bases unmatched to any gene: 10. Germline CDR1 and CDR2: MNHEY and SVGAGI. The CDR3 loop spans 14 amino acids. The CDR3 here is CASINGDRARGYTF. CDR3 DNA: TGTGCCAGCATCAACGGGGACAGGGCTCGTGGCTACACCTTC.

The chain has TRBV29-1 and TRBJ2-1; D is ambiguous. The CDR3 is made up of 10 amino acids. The germline CDR1 and CDR2 sequences are SQVTM and ANQGSEA. Trimming cost V 6 bases and J 12 bases, with 12 bases left between them. CDR3 DNA sequence: TGCAGCGTGTATAAGAAGGTGCAGTTCTTC. It specifies CSVYKKVQFF.

V usage is TRBV15 and J usage is TRBJ2-7; TRBD2 matches at 10 bases. The CDR3 covers 17 residues. The V segment lost 1 base and the J segment 0 bases; nucleotides outside the gene matches: 6. From germline, CDR1 is LNHNV and CDR2 YYDKDF (reference sequence). The CDR3 nucleotides read TGTGCCACCAGCAGAGCCCGTTCTAGCGGGAGCTCCTACGAGCAGTACTTC. It yields the protein CATSRARSSGSSYEQYF.

J is TRBJ2-1 and V is TRBV5-1; 9 positions agree with TRBD2. V was pared by 0 bases and J by 5 bases, with 6 bases of the junction left unmatched. CDR3 length: 16 amino acids. Looked up from germline, CDR1 is SGHRS and CDR2 is YFSETQ. The CDR3 is CASSLGPSGMDNEQFF. The CDR3 DNA sequence: TGCGCCAGCAGCTTGGGTCCTAGCGGGATGGACAATGAGCAGTTCTTC.

The V and J genes are TRBV21-1 and TRBJ2-7; the D call of TRBD2 is as the table states it, not checked on the DNA. TRBV21-1 is a listed pseudogene. The CDR3 totals 15 residues. CDR3 loop: CASSKGKGLEIRQYF. The DNA for the CDR3 is TGTGCCAGCAGCAAGGGAAAGGGACTAGAAATTCGGCAGTACTTC.

The chain has TRBV7-2 and TRBJ1-5; TRBD1 matches 7 bases. This CDR3 is 15 amino acids long. Trimming cost V 4 bases and J 0 bases; bases outside gene matches: 3. The germline gives CDR1 SGHTA, CDR2 FQGNSA. This chain's CDR3 is CASSSQGNSNQPQHF. The CDR3 bases are TGTGCCAGCAGCTCACAGGGGAATAGCAATCAGCCCCAGCATTTT.

The V call is TRBV11-3, the J call TRBJ2-1, with D possibly being TRBD2 (5 bases). CDR3 length: 11 residues. Germline assignment: CDR1 SGHNT and CDR2 YENEEA. Between the trimmed V and J ends, which lost 5 bases and 15 bases, there was a span of 14 bases. This chain's CDR3 is CASSDRTGVFF. The CDR3 nucleotides are TGTGCCAGCAGCGACCGGACCGGGGTGTTCTTC.

V and J are TRBV18 and TRBJ2-1, with D tentatively TRBD2 (6 bases). The V end was cut by 4 bases, the J end by 0 bases, with 16 bases between. Germline assignment: CDR1 KGHSH and CDR2 LQKENI. The CDR3 is made up of 17 amino acids. DNA of the CDR3: TGTGCCAGCTCACTTCAGGGACTCGCGAGCTCCTACAATGAGCAGTTCTTC. Translation gives CASSLQGLASSYNEQFF.

The CDR3 spells CASSQSTSYNEQFF. The CDR3 DNA reads as TGTGCCAGCTCACAGAGTACCTCCTACAATGAGCAGTTCTTC. V is TRBV18 and J is TRBJ2-1, with D unclear. The ends were cut back, 4 bases at V and 0 bases at J, with 7 bases in the middle. Germline lookup yields CDR1 KGHSH and CDR2 LQKENI. The CDR3 is made up of 14 amino acids.

The chain joins TRBV7-9 to TRBJ2-3; D perhaps matches TRBD2 (7 bases). Germline CDR1 SEHNR, CDR2 FQNEAQ (reference sequence). V shed 5 bases and J shed 2 bases, with 11 bases lying between them. This CDR3 is built from 14 residues. The CDR3 sequence: CASSRGANTDTQYF. CDR3 DNA: TGTGCCAGCAGCCGGGGGGCAAACACAGATACGCAGTATTTT. The variable domain in full, completed from reference TRBV7-9 and TRBJ2-3, reads DTGVSQNPRHKITKRGQNVTFRCDPISEHNRLYWYRQTLGQGPEFLTYFQNEAQLEKSRLLSDRFSAERPKGSFSTLEIQRTEQGDSAMYLCASSRGANTDTQYFGPGTRLTVL.

The chain combines TRBV29-1 with TRBJ1-3; D uncertain. The V end lost 5 bases, the J end lost 0 bases, and 8 bases lay between the germline ends. There are 13 residues in the CDR3. The germline gives CDR1 SQVTM, CDR2 ANQGSEA. The CDR3: CSVSSASGNTIYF. The CDR3 DNA reads TGCAGCGTTTCTTCCGCCTCTGGAAACACCATATATTTT.

The genes are TRBV4-2 and TRBJ2-1; 10 positions agree with TRBD2. CDR3 length: 19 residues. V lost 2 bases to trimming and J lost 9 bases; unmatched junction nucleotides: 19. Germline lookup yields CDR1 LGHNA and CDR2 YNFKEQ. The CDR3 DNA follows: TGTGCCAGCAGCCAATACCCCTCTCCTAGCGGGAGTGGGCTGGGTGAGCAGTTCTTC. It is translated as CASSQYPSPSGSGLGEQFF.

CDR3 in amino acids: CASSSGKTRGSPNTGELFF. Written as DNA, the CDR3 is TGTGCCAGCAGCTCAGGTAAAACCAGGGGGAGTCCGAACACCGGGGAGCTGTTTTTT. The chain has TRBV5-4 and TRBJ2-2; TRBD1 matches at 7 bases. With 3 bases clipped from V and 0 bases from J, the junction kept 14 bases outside the gene matches. CDR3 length: 19 amino acids. Germline V gene lookup returns CDR1 SGHNT and CDR2 YYREEE (reference sequence).

The chain combines TRBV18 with TRBJ1-3, with unresolved D. Trimming pared 2 bases from V and 12 bases from J, leaving 20 bases between. CDR1 and CDR2 from the germline V gene are KGHSH and LQKENI. This CDR3 has 15 amino acids. CDR3 sequence reads: CASSPTATAVNNIYF. CDR3 nucleotides: TGTGCCAGCTCACCAACGGCTACGGCCGTAAATAACATATATTTT.

The genes are TRBV29-1 and TRBJ2-7; TRBD1 might be the D (6 bases). This CDR3 region has 13 residues. Trimming shortened V by 5 bases and J by 0 bases, and 11 bases separated the two germline ends. The germline V gene has CDR1 SQVTM and CDR2 ANQGSEA. CDR3 sequence (DNA): TGCAGCGTTTTGGACAGCTACTCCTACGAGCAGTACTTC. This codes for CSVLDSYSYEQYF.

The chain employs TRBV5-4 and TRBJ1-4; 7 nucleotides align to TRBD1. Germline loops: CDR1 SGHNT, CDR2 YYREEE (reference sequence). The CDR3 has 14 amino acids. The ends lost 4 bases at V and 7 bases at J; junction bases unmatched: 7. The CDR3 DNA reads as TGTGCCAGCAGCCTGGACAGGTTTAGTGAAAAACTGTTTTTT. Its protein is CASSLDRFSEKLFF.